The 6 T cell receptor beta chains below come from one sample, sequenced in a study of control samples from healthy donors and cancer patients. Assay: immunoSEQ multiplex PCR; the TCRdb copy retains only in-frame clones and omits some. The sample lists about 220,000 clones, roughly 94% occurring once. The sequenced sample was blood. These TCRs come from a man aged 50 to 59 in good health.

V usage is TRBV28 and J usage is TRBJ2-7, with TRBD2 identical over 8 bases. From germline, CDR1 is MDHEN and CDR2 SYDVKM. The trim removed 6 bases at V and 5 bases at J, leaving 6 bases unmatched. CDR3 length: 13 residues. CDR3 bases: TGTGCCAGCAGGTCCGGGCGGGAGGACGAGCAGTACTTC. Its protein product is CASRSGREDEQYF.

The chain combines TRBV7-8 with TRBJ2-7; a possible D gene is TRBD2 (6 bases). The CDR3 is made up of 14 amino acids. V was cut by 5 bases and J by 5 bases, with 16 bases left in between. Germline values: CDR1 SGHVS, CDR2 FQNEAQ. Here the CDR3 DNA reads TGTGCCAGCAGCGGTCCGGGAACGGGAGACGAGCAGTACGTC. Translated: CASSGPGTGDEQYV.

Points on this clone: The sample carries other DNA sequences with the same CDR3. The rearrangement links TRBV27 to TRBJ1-4; 7 bases line up with TRBD1. V lost 4 bases to trimming and J lost 2 bases; unmatched junction nucleotides: 4. This CDR3 spans 15 amino acids. The germline V gene encodes CDR1 MNHEY and CDR2 SMNVEV (reference sequence). The CDR3 loop reads CASSSTGETNEKLFF. CDR3 in DNA: TGTGCCAGCAGTTCCACAGGGGAGACTAATGAAAAACTGTTTTTT.

CDR3 coding DNA: TGCAGCGTCAAAGCAGGGACAGGGGGGAGCGAGACCATATATTTT. This gives the protein CSVKAGTGGSETIYF. The gene calls are TRBV29-1 and TRBJ1-3, with TRBD1 identical over 11 bases. The V and J ends lost 6 bases and 10 bases, in that order; junction bases with no gene match: 14. Germline CDR1 and CDR2: SQVTM and ANQGSEA. This CDR3 spans 15 amino acids.

About this clone itself: An end of the junction does not agree with germline; a read error may underlie this. The V and J genes are TRBV5-1 and TRBJ1-1; 7 bases agree with TRBD1. The germline CDR1 and CDR2 sequences are SGHRS and YFSETQ. The CDR3 has 14 residues. The CDR3 here is CAGSWRGQNTEAFF. The CDR3, as DNA: TGCGCCGGCAGCTGGAGGGGGCAGAACACTGAAGCTTTCTTT.

CDR3 protein: CASSLDRNYGYTF. For the CDR3, the DNA is TGTGCCAGCAGCTTGGACAGAAACTATGGCTACACCTTC. The chain has TRBV5-5 and TRBJ1-2; D unclear. Germline V gene sequence: CDR1 SGHKS, CDR2 YYEKEE (reference sequence). The CDR3 spans 13 residues. Trimming left V 0 bases short and J 2 bases short, with 5 bases between.